This TCR beta chain was captured by sequencing in a study of T cell changes during pregnancy in multiple sclerosis. This CDR3 is built from 15 residues. The V gene's germline CDR1 is MNHNS and CDR2 SASEGT. Trimming took 6 bases from V and 6 from J, leaving 18 bases between them. Sequenced by immunoSEQ multiplex PCR; TCRdb stores in-frame clones only, minus some. The table has some 74,000 clones, roughly 89% seen once; the top ten hold approximately 4%. The rearrangement joins TRBV6-1 to TRBJ1-5; the D gene is possibly TRBD1 (5 bases). The sample was peripheral blood, taken after pregnancy. The sequence was collected from a female donor in good health, enrolled as a control in a pregnancy study. Written as DNA, the CDR3 is TGTGCCAGCAGGGAGGGGACCGTCGGGGGTCAGCCCCAGCATTTT. Translation gives CASREGTVGGQPQHF.